These 12 T cell receptor beta chains were sequenced from one sample in a study of blood T cell repertoires in COVID-19. The assay was immunoSEQ multiplex PCR, and TCRdb's table has in-frame clones only and misses some. The repertoire has 350,000 to 400,000 clones, roughly 86% of them found once; the top ten carry around 1.9%. Sequences were obtained from PBMCs or T cells enriched from blood (not recorded which). These TCRs come from a middle-aged man in a cohort exposed to, infected with or recovered from COVID-19 (not recorded which).

Details on this clone: The same CDR3 also results from other DNA sequences found in this sample. The CDR3, as DNA: TGTGCCAGCTCACCGGGACTAGTCGCAGATACGCAGTATTTT. Translating gives CASSPGLVADTQYF. V usage is TRBV18 and J usage is TRBJ2-3, with TRBD2 identical over 8 bases. CDR3 length: 14 residues. V gave up 3 bases and J gave up 4 bases; unmatched junction bases: 3. Germline lookup yields CDR1 KGHSH and CDR2 LQKENI.

This chain links TRBV19 with TRBJ2-2, with TRBD1 identical over 9 bases. The CDR3 is made up of 13 amino acids. V lost 6 bases and J lost 7; bases outside the gene matches: 3. The germline CDR1 and CDR2 sequences are LNHDA and SQIVND (reference sequence). As DNA, the CDR3 is TGTGCCAGTAGCGGACAGGGGTTCGGGGAGCTGTTTTTT. Protein product: CASSGQGFGELFF.

The genes are TRBV4-1 and TRBJ2-4; possible D gene TRBD1, 6 bases. CDR3 length: 17 amino acids. Germline V gene data show CDR1 as MGHRA and CDR2 as YSYEKL. The ends were cut back, 1 base at V and 6 bases at J, with 19 bases in the middle. The CDR3, as DNA: TGCGCCAGCAGCCAAGCTTCCGCCAGGGGACCCTCAAACATTCAGTACTTC. It yields the protein CASSQASARGPSNIQYF.

The chain is built from TRBV2 and TRBJ1-5; 8 bases match TRBD1. The CDR3 loop spans 15 amino acids. Trimming took 6 bases from V and 4 from J; bases not matched to a gene: 8. Germline V gives CDR1 SNHLY, CDR2 FYNNEI. CDR3 in amino acids: CASRADRVRNQPQHF. As DNA, the CDR3 is TGTGCCAGCAGGGCGGACAGGGTCAGAAATCAGCCCCAGCATTTT.

This chain links TRBV28 with TRBJ2-1, with 9 bases matching TRBD1. The length of the CDR3 is 15 residues. Trimming removed 8 bases from V and 4 bases from J; junction bases left unmatched: 9. Looked up from germline, CDR1 is MDHEN and CDR2 is SYDVKM. Written as DNA, the CDR3 is TGTGCCAGCGCACCCGGGGACAGGGCATACAATGAGCAGTTCTTC. Its translation: CASAPGDRAYNEQFF.

The chain joins TRBV3-1 (or the pseudogene TRBV3-2) to TRBJ1-2; D perhaps matches TRBD1 (6 bases). Germline V gene sequence: CDR1 LGHDT, CDR2 YNNKEL (reference sequence). This CDR3 region has 14 residues. V was pared by 3 bases and J by 7 bases, with 15 bases between. The CDR3 reads CASSQSGGAIGYTF. The DNA for the CDR3 is TGTGCCAGCAGCCAGAGTGGGGGGGCCATTGGCTACACCTTC.

There are a few counts of this clone. The chain links TRBV19 to TRBJ2-7; tentative D call: TRBD2 (6 bases). The CDR3 sequence is 15 residues long. Trimming pared 3 bases from V and 4 bases from J, leaving 16 bases between. Looked up from germline, CDR1 is LNHDA and CDR2 is SQIVND (reference sequence). CDR3 sequence (DNA): TGTGCCAGTAGTATGCTTACGGGAGACAGATACGAGCAGTACTTC. This translates into CASSMLTGDRYEQYF.

This clone has only a few counts. The chain combines TRBV19 with TRBJ2-4; 10 positions agree with TRBD1. V lost 5 bases and J lost 1; bases outside the gene matches: 5. CDR1 LNHDA and CDR2 SQIVND come from the germline V gene (reference sequence). There are 16 residues in the CDR3. The CDR3 region has the DNA TGTGCCAGTAGTGGATGGACAGGGGGGGCCAAAAACATTCAGTACTTC. Encoded protein: CASSGWTGGAKNIQYF.

V is TRBV3-1 (or the pseudogene TRBV3-2) and J is TRBJ1-6; D gene uncertain. Germline V gene sequence: CDR1 LGHDT, CDR2 YNNKEL (reference sequence). Trimming pared 1 base from V and 6 bases from J, leaving 7 bases between. This CDR3 has 14 amino acids. The CDR3 DNA follows: TGTGCCAGCAGCCAAGTTGCGGCTAATTCACCCCTCCACTTT. Protein product: CASSQVAANSPLHF.

This clone was picked up a small number of times. V and J are TRBV29-1 and TRBJ2-1, with TRBD1 matching 11 bases. There are 12 residues in the CDR3. V dropped 7 bases and J dropped 7; count of bases not matched to a gene: 3. CDR1 is SQVTM, CDR2 ANQGSEA, per germline. The DNA for the CDR3 is TGCAGCGCAGGGACAGGGGGAAATGAGCAGTTCTTC. Amino acid sequence: CSAGTGGNEQFF.

V is TRBV6-5 and J is TRBJ2-3, with a possible D match to TRBD1 (6 bases). Per germline, CDR1 MNHEY and CDR2 SVGAGI. V lost 6 bases, J lost 0 bases, and 10 bases lay in between. CDR3 length equals 14 residues. CDR3 sequence: CASRRTGSTDTQYF. DNA for the CDR3: TGTGCCAGCAGACGCACAGGGAGCACAGATACGCAGTATTTT.

This clone appeared once. The gene calls are TRBV9 and TRBJ2-6; possible D gene TRBD1, 5 bases. The CDR3 contains 17 residues. From germline, CDR1 is SGDLS and CDR2 YYNGEE. With 3 bases removed from V and 0 bases from J, the gap between germline ends came to 13 bases. The CDR3 sequence: CASSGLSRGSGANVLTF. CDR3 nucleotide sequence: TGTGCCAGCAGCGGCTTGTCAAGGGGCTCTGGGGCCAACGTCCTGACTTTC.